This T cell receptor beta chain was identified during a study of graft-versus-host responses after intestinal transplantation (dated by TCRdb to about 2021). Context from the whole study: Recipients received multivisceral, liver-intestinal, or isolated intestinal transplants. Every recipient was given anti-thymocyte globulin induction, then maintenance tacrolimus and steroids for about 3 years. Bulk TCR-beta CDR3 sequencing was used to track graft-versus-host and host-versus-graft alloreactive T cell clones in the graft, circulation and bone marrow after intestinal transplantation. To identify alloreactive clones, pre-transplant mixed lymphocyte reaction products were sequenced and then compared with unstimulated pre-transplant donor and recipient T cells. Of the roughly 23 intestinal transplant recipients enrolled in the cohort, one of whom was a retransplant, a few patients without pretransplant specimens were excluded. Donor T cell macrochimerism was defined as a peak of at least 4% donor T cells among recipient peripheral blood mononuclear cells. Rather than being sequenced by the commercial service, samples from a few later patients were sequenced in-house on an Illumina MiSeq and processed with MiXCR.

Summary of the overall study and its limitations: GvH clones were found in recipient bone marrow, and some of the GvH clones appeared earlier in ileal mucosa or blood, which is consistent with an intestinal mucosal origin. Early after transplant, peak levels of circulating GvH clones were associated with declines in HvG clones. High GvH to HvG T cell clonal ratios were observed in the allografts of patients with donor T cell macrochimerism. Conclusions were limited by the relatively low number and heterogeneity of intestinal transplant patients.

The method was the immunoSEQ multiplex PCR assay. For most patients, genomic DNA was isolated using the Qiagen DNeasy Blood and Tissue Kit and was shipped frozen to Adaptive Biotechnologies for TCR sequencing. For most patients, high-throughput TCR-beta CDR3 sequencing of genomic DNA was performed by Adaptive Biotechnologies. Regarding the original processing steps: Adaptive's ImmunoSEQ software supplied the TCR sequencing data for approximately 18 patients, while MiXCR and VDJtools were used to process a few other patients. To correct CD4 versus CD8 sorting errors, any sequence found in both subsets at a frequency ratio below 5:1 was removed. Because the origin of CDR3 nucleotide sequences shared between donor and recipient could not be assigned, those sequences were removed. To count as alloreactive, a clone needed at least 2-fold expansion over unstimulated cells and a minimum CFSE-low frequency of 0.002% (template counts) or 0.001% (read counts). A clone was considered mappable if detected in the sequenced pre-transplant spleen, lymph node, or MLR CFSE-low populations of the donor or recipient. Cumulative frequency of alloreactive clones was calculated as a percentage of all sequences weighted by copy number. This is the immuneACCESS table as TCRdb keeps it, with only in-frame sequences that have V and J called. A part of the clones is gone; compared with another copy, unresolved V genes explain less than half, and the rest is unexplained. From that table come the V and J calls and clone size; the DNA was used to work out D and trimming. The sample table holds 41,000 or so clones, of which 85% to 95% were seen once. The top ten constitute about 0.55% of the sample.

Comment on this clone: What antigen it recognizes has not been identified. No much larger clone exists at a distance of one base, and base qualities are not known.

The sample's time point label, decoded: cells obtained before transplantation from donor or recipient. CD3+CD4+ and CD3+CD8+ populations were FACS-sorted from unstimulated pre-transplant donor and recipient cells taken from spleen or lymph nodes. The sample here was unstimulated CD8+ T cells sorted from spleen or lymph node cells, taken before transplant. The receptor was isolated from a human donor who was the organ donor for an intestinal transplant.

For the CDR3, the sequence is CAISDRYSNQPQHF. The nucleotides read TGTGCCATCAGTGACAGATATAGCAATCAGCCCCAGCATTTT. The sequence is built from TRBV10-3 and TRBJ1-5; confidence is insufficient to name the D gene. CDR1 and CDR2, looked up from the germline V gene, are ENHRY and SYGVKD. Relative to germline, V is 3 bases shorter and J is 0 bases shorter, with 6 bases between their ends. Taken from cysteine to phenylalanine, the CDR3 has 14 residues. Just the 42-base CDR3 DNA is kept, in frame starting at base 1.